There are a few counts of the clone carrying this T cell receptor (beta chain). Its target is unknown. This CDR3 contains 15 residues. The ends lost 4 bases at V and 9 bases at J; junction bases unmatched: 12. Germline CDR1 reads SGHRS; CDR2 reads YFSETQ. This entry belongs to a study of blood T cells in healthy people across ages. Peripheral blood, roughly 9.3 milliliters per donor, was collected. A J-beta primer mix and a sample-barcoded 5' primer were used in a second PCR of roughly 6 to 11 cycles. Carrying 12 random nucleotides, a template-switch adaptor labeled each individual cDNA molecule. One entry per CDR3 protein, called by TCRdb with MiXCR from the 5' RACE reads. The sample lists over a million distinct CDR3 sequences, 40% to 45% occurring once. Study-wide results and limits: Naive T cell percentage and TCR beta diversity correlated strongly. The study lacked donor CMV status, which possibly confounded expanded clonotype changes.

The sample consisted of blood. The rearrangement joins TRBV5-1 to TRBJ2-4; 8 bases fit TRBD2. The receptor's source is a woman aged 18-29 years in good health. CDR3 loop: CASSPTGTRTGIQYF. The CDR3 DNA is TGCGCCAGCAGCCCAACCGGGACTAGGACGGGCATTCAGTACTTC.